The sequence of this TCR beta chain was determined in a study of cytomegalovirus exposure and HLA in healthy donors. On the study more broadly: Researchers found that just over 80% of just under 400 genotyped donors fell within the Caucasian-associated ancestry cluster.

Remarks on this clone: What it recognizes is unknown.

Overall study findings and caveats: Later analysis showed TCR association rates varying by HLA locus, highest for DRB1 and lowest for HLA-C. In a later analysis, the majority of CMV-associated beta chains seemingly showed HLA restriction.

60 Vbeta and 13 Jbeta primers were used in PCR. The method was immunoSEQ multiplex PCR; TCRdb's version includes in-frame clones alone and lacks a portion of them. This sample has about 110,000 clones, with roughly 82% found just once. V lost 7 bases, J lost 10 bases, and 11 bases stayed unmatched. Germline V gene data show CDR1 as PRHDT and CDR2 as FYEKMQ (reference sequence). The CDR3 totals 15 residues. The clonotype comes from a man aged 50-59 years in good health and CMV-seronegative. Material: PBMCs. The chain links TRBV13 to TRBJ1-6, with 9 bases lining up with TRBD1. Here the CDR3 DNA reads TGTGCCAGCACCACCGGGGACAGGGAGGGATCACCCCTCCACTTT. The encoded protein is CASTTGDREGSPLHF.